The clone carrying this T cell receptor (beta chain) was recorded a few times. What it binds is not known. After removal of 10 bases from V and 5 bases from J, the junction contained 6 bases not matched to a gene. The CDR3 loop spans 13 amino acids. Germline loops: CDR1 LNHDA, CDR2 SQIVND (reference sequence). This sample is part of a study of cytomegalovirus exposure and HLA in healthy donors. Study-wide background: From donors who were HLA-typed, an early data release held approximately 91 million unique TCRs.

PCR primers comprised 60 Vbeta and 13 Jbeta primers. Measured with immunoSEQ multiplex PCR; TCRdb has only the in-frame clones, and not every one. The table includes about 98,000 clones, about 83% detected once. Study observations and caveats: Earlier results showed most TCR beta V segments being productive about 87% or about 30% of the time. When the data were analyzed later, several of the most significant clusters appeared to be linked to common viral pathogens. CMV serostatus stood as the only immune exposure information on hand.

V and J are TRBV19 and TRBJ1-4, with 8 bases that match TRBD1. Sequenced input: PBMCs. The origin of this receptor is a man aged 55 to 70 in good health and CMV-seropositive. The CDR3 loop reads CATKDRANEKLFF. In DNA form, the CDR3 reads TGTGCCACCAAGGACAGGGCGAATGAAAAACTGTTTTTT.